This paragraph reports one T cell receptor (beta chain). The antigen remains undetermined. This entry belongs to a study of T cell responses to AZD1222 COVID-19 vaccine. Trimming took off 3 bases at V and 3 bases at J, with 7 bases between the two ends. This CDR3 comprises 12 residues. Germline V gene lookup returns CDR1 SGHKS and CDR2 YYEKEE (reference sequence). Broader study findings: Unmutated variant regions are reportedly the target of nearly half of TCRs that are spike-specific.

The table came from immunoSEQ multiplex PCR; TCRdb's copy has only in-frame clones and leaves some out. The table shows 100,000 to 150,000 clones, with roughly nine tenths occurring only once. The sample in question was peripheral blood, obtained on day 0 of AZD1222 vaccination. The chain uses TRBV5-5 and TRBJ2-7; tentatively, D is TRBD1 (5 bases). The TCR sequence derives from an adult in good health. The CDR3 coding sequence is TGTGCCAGCAGCTCACAGGTCTACGAGCAGTACTTC. Amino acid sequence: CASSSQVYEQYF.